This T cell receptor beta chain originates from a study of shared clonotypes between healthy human individuals. Germline loops: CDR1 MNHEY, CDR2 SVGAGI. Trimming shortened V by 6 bases and J by 0 bases, and 11 bases separated the two germline ends. CDR3 length equals 14 residues. CD4+ cells underwent separation, giving CD45RA+ naive and CD45RA-negative memory subsets. Only in-frame clones appear in the TCRdb table, and some are missing; sequencing was by immunoSEQ multiplex PCR. This sample carries some 2.4 million clones, 93% of them seen once, and the ten largest clones take approximately 0.35%. Whole-study results and caveats: Generally, estimated richness proved larger in naive subsets than it did in memory subsets. With a handful of donors compared, 5% to 5.5% of naive CD4 clonotypes were shared.

This clone has a single count. Its cognate antigen is unknown. The sequencing sample was made of naive CD4+ T cells from PBMCs. Stated subset: CD45RA+ positively selected. This chain joins TRBV6-5 and TRBJ1-1, with D possibly matching TRBD1 (6 bases). The receptor was derived from a man aged 18-30 years in good health. Some clones in this sample may be carry-over from other donors' samples. The CDR3 reads CASRPTGLNTEAFF. CDR3 DNA sequence: TGTGCCAGCAGGCCGACAGGTCTGAACACTGAAGCTTTCTTT.